This T cell receptor beta chain originates from a study of beta chain features in type 1 diabetes. General study findings and limits: For Type 1 diabetes patients, all four CD4+ subsets carried TCRB CDR3s that were moderately but significantly shorter. Overrepresentation of cells with high TCR expression could result from cDNA sequencing.

The study reverse transcribed the entire isolated RNA, so it sequenced expressed TCRB transcripts. Measured with immunoSEQ multiplex PCR; TCRdb has only the in-frame clones, and not every one. The table has more than 550,000 clones, about 14% seen once; the top ten hold approximately 0.043%. Germline V gene lookup returns CDR1 LNHNV and CDR2 YYDKDF (reference sequence). Trimming cost V 0 bases and J 11 bases, with 13 bases left between them. The CDR3 totals 13 residues. This clone has just a few counts. As yet, its antigen is unknown. The receptor was derived from a young man with type 1 diabetes. The rearrangement links TRBV15 to TRBJ1-1; D remains unclear. Sequencing was performed on naive CD4+ T cells from blood. CDR3: CATSRDVGLPAFF. The CDR3 nucleotides are TGTGCCACCAGCAGAGATGTAGGGTTACCGGCTTTCTTT.